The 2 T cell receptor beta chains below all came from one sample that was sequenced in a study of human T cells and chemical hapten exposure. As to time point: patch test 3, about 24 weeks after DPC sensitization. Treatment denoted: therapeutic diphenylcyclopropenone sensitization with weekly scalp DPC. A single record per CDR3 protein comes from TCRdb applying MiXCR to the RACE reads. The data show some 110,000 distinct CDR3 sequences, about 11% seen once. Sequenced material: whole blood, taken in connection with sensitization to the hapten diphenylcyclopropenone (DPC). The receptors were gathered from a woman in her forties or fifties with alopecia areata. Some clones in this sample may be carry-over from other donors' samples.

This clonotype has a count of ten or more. The DNA for the CDR3 is TGTGCCAGCAGTGATTGGGGAGGAGGAGAAGCTTTCTTT. Its translation: CASSDWGGGEAFF. The chain employs TRBV2 and TRBJ1-1; D is ambiguous. Germline V lookup: CDR1 SNHLY, CDR2 FYNNEI. The V end was cut by 3 bases, the J end by 8 bases, with 13 bases between. This CDR3 is built from 13 residues. The entire variable domain, with the rest obtained from reference TRBV2 and TRBJ1-1, is as follows: EPEVTQTPSHQVTQMGQEVILRCVPISNHLYFYWYRQILGQKVEFLVSFYNNEISEKSEIFDDQFSVERPDGSNFTLKIRSTKLEDSAMYFCASSDWGGGEAFFGQGTRLTVV.

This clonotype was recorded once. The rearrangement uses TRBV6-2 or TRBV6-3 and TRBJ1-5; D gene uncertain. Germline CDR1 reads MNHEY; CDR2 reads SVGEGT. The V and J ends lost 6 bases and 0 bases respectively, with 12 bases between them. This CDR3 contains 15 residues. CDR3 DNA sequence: TGTGCCAGCAGGCTCGGGCAGAGTAGCAATCAGCCCCAGCATTTT. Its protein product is CASRLGQSSNQPQHF.